Listed here are 29 T cell receptor beta chains from one sample, sequenced in a study of blood T cells in healthy people across ages (dated by TCRdb to 2015 to 2017). To prepare the library, 5' RACE was applied. The data were produced on an Illumina HiSeq 2500. A second PCR of roughly 6 to 11 cycles was run with a J-beta primer mix and a sample-barcoded 5' primer. Using fastp trimming at Q25 and MiXCR clonotype assembly, TCRdb reanalyzed the public sequencing data and kept in-frame beta chains. Entries are consolidated by CDR3 protein sequence, retaining the most common genes and DNA. Present in this sample are fewer than 900,000 distinct CDR3 sequences, 36% of which were seen just once. Approximately 13% of the sample is in the top ten clones. The sequencing sample was made of blood. These TCRs come from a man aged 18-30 years in good health.

The chain couples TRBV11-2 to TRBJ2-6; no clear D gene. Trimming shortened V by 0 bases and J by 0 bases, and 6 bases separated the two germline ends. Germline values: CDR1 SGHAT, CDR2 FQNNGV. CDR3 length: 16 residues. CDR3 sequence (DNA): TGTGCCAGCAGCTTAGAAAGGTTCTCTGGGGCCAACGTCCTGACTTTC. It codes for CASSLERFSGANVLTF.

This clonotype showed up just a few times. The rearrangement joins TRBV7-2 to TRBJ1-2, with D tentatively TRBD1 (5 bases). V was trimmed by 3 bases and J by 5 bases, leaving 13 bases between them. Germline loops: CDR1 SGHTA, CDR2 FQGNSA. This CDR3 has 14 amino acids. The CDR3 DNA reads TGTGCCAGCAGCTTCCTAGGGGAGGTTTATGGCTACACCTTC. This gives the protein CASSFLGEVYGYTF.

The sample holds a few counts of this clonotype. The chain combines TRBV20-1 with TRBJ2-1; no definite D call. The CDR3 length is 12 residues. Trimming stripped 6 bases from V and 5 bases from J, with 11 bases between. In germline, CDR1 is DFQATT, CDR2 SNEGSKA (reference sequence). The CDR3 DNA reads TGCAGTGCCACGGACGGACACAATGAGCAGTTCTTC. It yields the protein CSATDGHNEQFF.

There are a few counts of this clonotype. The chain uses TRBV14 and TRBJ2-3; 7 bases agree with TRBD2. The ends lost 2 bases at V and 3 bases at J; junction bases unmatched: 8. Germline CDR1 is SGHDN and CDR2 is FVKESK. The CDR3 has 16 residues. The CDR3 loop reads CASSQISGGVTDTQYF. The CDR3 region has the DNA TGTGCCAGCAGCCAAATCTCGGGGGGAGTGACAGATACGCAGTATTTT.

The chain carries TRBV7-2 and TRBJ1-2, with 8 bases identical to TRBD1. Trimming took 1 base from V and 8 from J; bases not matched to a gene: 12. Germline CDR1 SGHTA, CDR2 FQGNSA. This CDR3 contains 16 residues. The CDR3 region has the DNA TGTGCCAGCAGCTTAGGGGGCGGTCAGGGGGCGGAAGGCTACACCTTC. This gives the protein CASSLGGGQGAEGYTF.

There are a few counts of this clonotype. V gene TRBV3-1 combines with J gene TRBJ2-1, with TRBD1 matching 8 bases. The J segment lost 4 bases and the V segment lost 4 bases, leaving 6 bases of the junction unmatched. Germline CDR1 LGHDT, CDR2 YNNKEL (reference sequence). CDR3 size: 15 residues. CDR3: CASSPGRGLYNEQFF. In nucleotides, the CDR3 is TGTGCCAGCAGCCCCGGCAGGGGGCTGTACAATGAGCAGTTCTTC.

This clonotype was seen a handful of times. This chain connects TRBV13 to TRBJ2-3; the match to TRBD2 covers 12 bases. The CDR3 sequence is 15 residues long. CDR1 and CDR2 from the germline V gene are PRHDT and FYEKMQ (reference sequence). V was pared by 5 bases and J by 3 bases, with 3 bases of the junction left unmatched. The CDR3 sequence is CASSETSGGTDTQYF. The DNA of the CDR3 is TGTGCCAGCAGCGAGACTAGCGGGGGAACAGATACGCAGTATTTT.

J is TRBJ2-3 and V is TRBV7-2; the match to TRBD2 covers 7 bases. CDR3 size: 16 residues. Unmatched junction bases numbered 5, after V lost 1 base and J lost 1 base. Per germline, CDR1 SGHTA and CDR2 FQGNSA. Here the CDR3 DNA reads TGTGCCAGCAGCTTAGGAATTGGGGGGGGCACAGATACGCAGTATTTT. This sequence encodes CASSLGIGGGTDTQYF.

The V call is TRBV6-6, the J call TRBJ2-1; D possibly uses TRBD1 or TRBD2 (5 bases each). V was shortened by 0 bases and J by 5 bases, with 14 bases between the two germline ends. Germline V gene sequence: CDR1 MNHNY, CDR2 SVGAGI (reference sequence). The CDR3 spans 16 residues. DNA of the CDR3: TGTGCCAGCAGTTACTCGGCAGTCAGGGACGACAATGAGCAGTTCTTC. Translation gives CASSYSAVRDDNEQFF.

This chain joins TRBV20-1 and TRBJ2-3, with 8 positions matching TRBD1. There are 12 residues in the CDR3. Trimming took 4 bases from V and 7 from J; bases not matched to a gene: 4. Germline V gene data show CDR1 as DFQATT and CDR2 as SNEGSKA (reference sequence). Written as DNA, the CDR3 is TGCAGTGCTACAGGGGGCGTGAATACGCAGTATTTT. Its protein is CSATGGVNTQYF.

V and J are TRBV29-1 and TRBJ1-1; 7 bases map to TRBD1. Unmatched junction bases numbered 8, after V lost 6 bases and J lost 1 base. The germline CDR1 and CDR2 sequences are SQVTM and ANQGSEA. CDR3 length: 14 amino acids. CDR3 coding DNA: TGCAGCGTCGCACCCCAGGGGGAGAACACTGAAGCTTTCTTT. Encoded protein: CSVAPQGENTEAFF.

The gene calls are TRBV4-2 and TRBJ2-2, with a possible D match to TRBD1 (5 bases). Germline V lookup: CDR1 LGHNA, CDR2 YNFKEQ. Deletions cut 0 bases from V and 7 bases from J, with 12 bases between. The CDR3 consists of 15 residues. The CDR3 DNA sequence: TGTGCCAGCAGCCAAGATTTGGGGCTGGGCGGGGAGCTGTTTTTT. Its protein is CASSQDLGLGGELFF.

This clonotype showed up just a few times. This could be a read error, since a much larger clone is one nucleotide away. The CDR3 DNA is TGTGCCAGCAGTGTAAGGGGGGGCCAAGAGACCCAGTACTTC. Protein: CASSVRGGQETQYF. The chain couples TRBV12-3 or TRBV12-4 to TRBJ2-5; D may be TRBD2 (7 bases). The CDR3 spans 14 residues. V lost 5 bases and J lost 1, with 11 bases in between.

J is TRBJ1-1 and V is TRBV12-3 or TRBV12-4; the D gene is possibly TRBD1 (6 bases). The CDR3 extends over 15 amino acids. Between the trimmed V and J ends, which lost 5 bases and 1 base, there was a span of 14 bases. CDR3 DNA sequence: TGTGCCAGCAGTCCCCCCGGGACACAGAACACTGAAGCTTTCTTT. This sequence encodes CASSPPGTQNTEAFF.

In this sample, this clonotype turned up many times. This chain joins TRBV11-2 and TRBJ1-2, with D unresolved. The CDR3 is 12 amino acids. V gave up 4 bases and J gave up 4 bases, with 7 bases separating them. Germline V gene lookup returns CDR1 SGHAT and CDR2 FQNNGV. CDR3 residues: CASSSGTYGYTF. CDR3 DNA sequence: TGTGCCAGCAGCTCCGGAACCTATGGCTACACCTTC.

The rearrangement joins TRBV3-1 to TRBJ2-3; tentative D call: TRBD1 (6 bases). The CDR3 spans 14 residues. The germline gives CDR1 LGHDT, CDR2 YNNKEL (reference sequence). Trimming pared 4 bases from V and 1 base from J, leaving 9 bases between. CDR3 sequence reads: CASSLDSCTDTQYF. CDR3 bases: TGTGCCAGCAGCCTGGACAGCTGCACAGATACGCAGTATTTT.

This clonotype came up many times. The rearrangement joins TRBV10-3 to TRBJ2-3; D is undetermined. Trimming took off 6 bases at V and 2 bases at J, with 6 bases between the two ends. Germline lookup yields CDR1 ENHRY and CDR2 SYGVKD. The CDR3 is made up of 12 amino acids. This CDR3 is CAISSVTDTQYF. The CDR3 DNA sequence: TGTGCCATCAGCTCAGTCACAGATACGCAGTATTTT.

The chain combines TRBV4-2 with TRBJ2-4; tentatively, D is TRBD1 or TRBD2 (5 bases each). The germline gives CDR1 LGHNA, CDR2 YNFKEQ. V was trimmed by 4 bases and J by 0 bases, leaving 13 bases between them. The CDR3 loop spans 16 amino acids. The CDR3, as DNA: TGTGCCAGCAGCCCGGGGCCTGACAGAGCCAAAAACATTCAGTACTTC. Encoded protein: CASSPGPDRAKNIQYF.

To note about this clonotype: One end of the junction is discordant with germline, which a read error may explain. The chain recombines TRBV7-2 with TRBJ1-6, with 10 bases fitting TRBD1. In germline, CDR1 is SGHTA, CDR2 FQGNSA. The CDR3 consists of 19 residues. The CDR3 DNA follows: TGTGCCAGCAGCTTAACGGGACAGGGGATAAGCTCCTATAATCCACCCCTCCACTTT. It translates to CASSLTGQGISSYNPPLHF.

The chain employs TRBV20-1 and TRBJ2-4, with D unclear. The CDR3 runs to 13 residues. The germline gives CDR1 DFQATT, CDR2 SNEGSKA (reference sequence). V lost 2 bases and J 6 bases, leaving 11 bases between the germline ends. CDR3 in DNA: TGCAGTGCTAGACCCACCAGTGTAAACATTCAGTACTTC. The encoded protein is CSARPTSVNIQYF.

This clonotype was recorded a few times. V usage is TRBV19 and J usage is TRBJ2-5; D ambiguous. Looked up from germline, CDR1 is LNHDA and CDR2 is SQIVND (reference sequence). Trimming left V 5 bases short and J 7 bases short, with 8 bases between. The CDR3 is made up of 11 amino acids. CDR3 nucleotides: TGTGCCAGTAGTGTCGGTGGGACCCAGTACTTC. Protein product: CASSVGGTQYF.

This rearrangement joins TRBV12-3 or TRBV12-4 to TRBJ2-5; D could derive from TRBD1 or TRBD2 (6 bases each). There are 14 residues in the CDR3. V was clipped by 5 bases and J by 5 bases, with 15 bases between them. CDR3 nucleotide sequence: TGTGCCAGCAGTATCGGGGGCGGTAAGGAGACCCAGTACTTC. This gives the protein CASSIGGGKETQYF.

This clonotype was counted at least ten times. This chain joins TRBV10-3 and TRBJ2-3; 9 bases align to TRBD2. Per germline, CDR1 ENHRY and CDR2 SYGVKD. V lost 6 bases to trimming and J lost 4 bases; unmatched junction nucleotides: 2. The CDR3 has 13 residues. DNA of the CDR3: TGTGCCATCAGGGGACTAGCCCCAGATACGCAGTATTTT. Translation: CAIRGLAPDTQYF.

This clonotype was counted only a few times. This sequence joins TRBV4-3 and TRBJ2-5; TRBD1 aligns across 9 bases. The V gene's germline CDR1 is LGHNA and CDR2 YSLEER. Trimming at V came to 5 bases and at J to 2 bases, leaving 15 bases not matched to a gene. The CDR3 is 18 amino acids. CDR3 nucleotides: TGCGCCAGCAGCAAAACCGGGACAGGGTTTTTGGAACAAGAGACCCAGTACTTC. This encodes CASSKTGTGFLEQETQYF.

About this clonotype: This may arise from a read error, as a much more abundant clone is one base away. The CDR3 does not end in the conserved phenylalanine or tryptophan, so this is likely a read error. The chain joins TRBV10-3 to TRBJ1-2; maybe TRBD1 (5 bases). V was shortened by 6 bases and J by 6 bases, with 17 bases between the two germline ends. Looked up from germline, CDR1 is ENHRY and CDR2 is SYGVKD. This CDR3 spans 14 amino acids. CDR3 bases: TGTGCCATCAGGCCCGAAGGGGTGGTGAATGGCTACACCGTC. This gives the protein CAIRPEGVVNGYTV.

This clonotype was recorded many times. This chain joins TRBV12-3 or TRBV12-4 and TRBJ2-7; D is tentatively TRBD1 or TRBD2 (5 bases each). V was clipped by 7 bases and J by 1 base, with 8 bases between them. The CDR3 extends over 12 amino acids. CDR3 coding DNA: TGTGCCAGCAAGGGGACGTCCTACGAGCAGTACTTC. Translated, it gives CASKGTSYEQYF.

In its sample, this clonotype was seen many times. J is TRBJ2-7 and V is TRBV12-3 or TRBV12-4; D uncertain. The CDR3 has 13 residues. V was clipped by 1 base and J by 5 bases, with 9 bases between them. Written as DNA, the CDR3 is TGTGCCAGCAGTTTAGGACTTCGGGACGAGCAGTACTTC. Translation gives CASSLGLRDEQYF.

Only a few counts were recorded for this clonotype. This chain joins TRBV5-1 and TRBJ2-1; no reliable D call. The CDR3 loop spans 17 amino acids. The germline CDR1 and CDR2 sequences are SGHRS and YFSETQ. The V gene lost 1 base and the J gene lost 0 bases, with 14 bases spanning the gap. The CDR3 bases are TGCGCCAGCAGCTTGAGAACTCCCCAGAGCTCCTACAATGAGCAGTTCTTC. Amino acids: CASSLRTPQSSYNEQFF.

The gene calls are TRBV7-9 and TRBJ1-1, with 7 bases that match TRBD1. The CDR3 contains 15 residues. V gave up 5 bases and J gave up 6 bases; unmatched junction bases: 12. Germline lookup yields CDR1 SEHNR and CDR2 FQNEAQ (reference sequence). CDR3 region: CASSPLADRLSEAFF. CDR3 nucleotide sequence: TGTGCCAGCAGCCCTCTAGCGGACAGGCTCTCTGAAGCTTTCTTT.